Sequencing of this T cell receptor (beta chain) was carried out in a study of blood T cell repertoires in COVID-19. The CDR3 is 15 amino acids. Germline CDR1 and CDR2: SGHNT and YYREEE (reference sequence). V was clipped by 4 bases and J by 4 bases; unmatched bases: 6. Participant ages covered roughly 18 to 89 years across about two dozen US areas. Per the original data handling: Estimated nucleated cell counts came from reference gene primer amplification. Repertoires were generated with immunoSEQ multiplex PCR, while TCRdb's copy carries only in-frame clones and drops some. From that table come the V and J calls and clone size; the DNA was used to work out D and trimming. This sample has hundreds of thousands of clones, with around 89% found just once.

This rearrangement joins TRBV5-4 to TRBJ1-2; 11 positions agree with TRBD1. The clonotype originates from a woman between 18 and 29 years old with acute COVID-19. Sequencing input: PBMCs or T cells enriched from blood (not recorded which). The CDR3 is CASSAGQGGVYGYTF. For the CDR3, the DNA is TGTGCCAGCAGCGCGGGACAGGGGGGTGTCTATGGCTACACCTTC.